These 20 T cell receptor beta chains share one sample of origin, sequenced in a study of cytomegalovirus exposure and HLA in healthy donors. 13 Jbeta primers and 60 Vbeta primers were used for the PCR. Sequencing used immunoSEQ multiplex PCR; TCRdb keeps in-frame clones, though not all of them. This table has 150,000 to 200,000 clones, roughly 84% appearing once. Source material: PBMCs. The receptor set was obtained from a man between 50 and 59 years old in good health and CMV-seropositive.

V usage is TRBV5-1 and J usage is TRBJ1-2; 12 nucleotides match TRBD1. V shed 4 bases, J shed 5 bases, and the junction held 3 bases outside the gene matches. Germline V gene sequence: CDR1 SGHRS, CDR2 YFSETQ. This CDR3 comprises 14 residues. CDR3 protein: CASSGGQGAYGYTF. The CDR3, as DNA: TGCGCCAGCAGCGGGGGACAGGGGGCGTATGGCTACACCTTC.

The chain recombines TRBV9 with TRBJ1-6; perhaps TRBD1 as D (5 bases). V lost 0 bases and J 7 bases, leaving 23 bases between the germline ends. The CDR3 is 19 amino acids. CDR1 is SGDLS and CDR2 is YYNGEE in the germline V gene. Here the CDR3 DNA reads TGTGCCAGCAGCGTAGTTAAACGCAGGGAGGTTAGTGGCAATTCACCCCTCCACTTT. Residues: CASSVVKRREVSGNSPLHF. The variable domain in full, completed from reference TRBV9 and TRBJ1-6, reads DSGVTQTPKHLITATGQRVTLRCSPRSGDLSVYWYQQSLDQGLQFLIQYYNGEERAKGNILERFSAQQFPDLHSELNLSSLELGDSALYFCASSVVKRREVSGNSPLHFGNGTRLTVT.

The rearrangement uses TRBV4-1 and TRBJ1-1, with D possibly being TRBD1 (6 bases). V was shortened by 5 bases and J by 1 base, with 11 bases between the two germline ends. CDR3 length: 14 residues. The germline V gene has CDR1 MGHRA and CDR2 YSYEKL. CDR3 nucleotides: TGCGCCAGCAGCTGGGGACACTCGAACACTGAAGCTTTCTTT. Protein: CASSWGHSNTEAFF.

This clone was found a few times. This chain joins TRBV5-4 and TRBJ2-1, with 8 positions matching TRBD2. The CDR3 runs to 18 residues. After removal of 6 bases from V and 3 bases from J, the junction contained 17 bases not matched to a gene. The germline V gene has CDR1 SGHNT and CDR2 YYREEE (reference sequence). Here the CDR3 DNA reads TGTGCCAGCATCGATGGCAGCGGGAGCTTTATTCTCTACAATGAGCAGTTCTTC. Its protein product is CASIDGSGSFILYNEQFF.

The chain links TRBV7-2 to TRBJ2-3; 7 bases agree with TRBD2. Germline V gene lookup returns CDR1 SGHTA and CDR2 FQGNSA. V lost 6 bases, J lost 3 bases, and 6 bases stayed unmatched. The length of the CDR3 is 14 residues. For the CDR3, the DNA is TGTGCCAGCAGACCTAGCGGACTAACAGATACGCAGTATTTT. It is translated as CASRPSGLTDTQYF.

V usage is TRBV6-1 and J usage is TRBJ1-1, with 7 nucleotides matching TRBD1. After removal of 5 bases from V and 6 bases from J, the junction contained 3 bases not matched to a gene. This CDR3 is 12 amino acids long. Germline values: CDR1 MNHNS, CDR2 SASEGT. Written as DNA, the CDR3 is TGTGCCAGCAGTCTTACAGGGGCTGAAGCTTTCTTT. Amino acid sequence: CASSLTGAEAFF.

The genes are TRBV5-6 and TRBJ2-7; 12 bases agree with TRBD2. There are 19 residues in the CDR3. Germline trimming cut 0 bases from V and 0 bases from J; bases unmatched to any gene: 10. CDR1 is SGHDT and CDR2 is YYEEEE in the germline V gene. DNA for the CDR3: TGTGCCAGCAGCTTGGGGCTAGCGGGGGGGACGCGGATCTCCTACGAGCAGTACTTC. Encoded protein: CASSLGLAGGTRISYEQYF.

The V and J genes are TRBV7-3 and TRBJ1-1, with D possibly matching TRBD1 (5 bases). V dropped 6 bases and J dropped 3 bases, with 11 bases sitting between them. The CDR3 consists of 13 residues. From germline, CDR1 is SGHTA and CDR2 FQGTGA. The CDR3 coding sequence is TGTGCCAGCAGAGATGGGGCGGACACTGAAGCTTTCTTT. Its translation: CASRDGADTEAFF.

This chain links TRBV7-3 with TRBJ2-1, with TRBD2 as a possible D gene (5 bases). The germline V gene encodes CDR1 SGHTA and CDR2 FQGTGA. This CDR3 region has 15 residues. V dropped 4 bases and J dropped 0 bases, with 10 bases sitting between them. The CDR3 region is CASSSRASSYNEQFF. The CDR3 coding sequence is TGTGCCAGCAGCTCGAGGGCTAGCTCCTACAATGAGCAGTTCTTC.

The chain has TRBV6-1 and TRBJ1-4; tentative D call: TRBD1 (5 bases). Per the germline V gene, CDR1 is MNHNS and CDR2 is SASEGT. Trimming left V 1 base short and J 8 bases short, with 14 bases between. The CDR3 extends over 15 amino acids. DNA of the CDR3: TGTGCCAGCAGTGAAGTAGGCGGGACCCGCGAAAAACTGTTTTTT. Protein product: CASSEVGGTREKLFF.

The CDR3 nucleotides read TGCGCCAGCAGCTCCCTTAGCGGGAGAACCGGGGAGCTGTTTTTT. It specifies CASSSLSGRTGELFF. The gene calls are TRBV5-1 and TRBJ2-2, with 9 nucleotides matching TRBD2. The junction had 5 bases not matched to a gene; V was cut back by 3 bases and J by 5 bases. The CDR3 runs 15 residues. Looked up from germline, CDR1 is SGHRS and CDR2 is YFSETQ.

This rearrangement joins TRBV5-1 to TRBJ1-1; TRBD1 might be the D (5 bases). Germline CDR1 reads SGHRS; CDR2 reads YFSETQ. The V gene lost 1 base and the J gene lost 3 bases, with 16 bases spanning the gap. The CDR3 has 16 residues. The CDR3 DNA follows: TGCGCCAGCAGCTTGTGGGCTGGGGAGGGGTACACTGAAGCTTTCTTT. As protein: CASSLWAGEGYTEAFF.

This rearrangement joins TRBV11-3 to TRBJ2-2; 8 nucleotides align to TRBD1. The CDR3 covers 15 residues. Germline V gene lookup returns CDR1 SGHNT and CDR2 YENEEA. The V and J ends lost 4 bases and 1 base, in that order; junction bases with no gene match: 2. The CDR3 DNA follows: TGTGCCAGCAGCTCGGGGACAGGGAACACCGGGGAGCTGTTTTTT. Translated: CASSSGTGNTGELFF.

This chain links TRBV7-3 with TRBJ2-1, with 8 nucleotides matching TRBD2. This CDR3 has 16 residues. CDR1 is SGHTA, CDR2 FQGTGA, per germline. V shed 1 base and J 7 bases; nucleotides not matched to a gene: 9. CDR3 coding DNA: TGTGCCAGCAGCTTAAACGGGAGGGCCGTTTGGAATGAGCAGTTCTTC. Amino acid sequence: CASSLNGRAVWNEQFF. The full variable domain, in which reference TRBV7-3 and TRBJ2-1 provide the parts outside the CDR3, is GAGVSQTPSNKVTEKGKYVELRCDPISGHTALYWYRQSLGQGPEFLIYFQGTGAADDSGLPNDRFFAVRPEGSVSTLKIQRTERGDSAVYLCASSLNGRAVWNEQFFGPGTRLTVL.

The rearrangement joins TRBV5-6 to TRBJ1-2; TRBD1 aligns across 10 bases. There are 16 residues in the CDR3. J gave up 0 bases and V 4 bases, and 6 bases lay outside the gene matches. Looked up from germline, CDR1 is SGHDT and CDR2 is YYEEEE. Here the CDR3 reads CASSMGQGLPNYGYTF. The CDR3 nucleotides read TGTGCCAGCAGCATGGGACAGGGGCTCCCTAACTATGGCTACACCTTC.

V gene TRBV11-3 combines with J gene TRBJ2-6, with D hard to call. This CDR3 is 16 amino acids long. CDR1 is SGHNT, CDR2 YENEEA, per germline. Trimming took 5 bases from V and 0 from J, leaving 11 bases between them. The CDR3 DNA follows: TGTGCCAGCAGCCCGTGGCCAGACTCTGGGGCCAACGTCCTGACTTTC. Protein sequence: CASSPWPDSGANVLTF.

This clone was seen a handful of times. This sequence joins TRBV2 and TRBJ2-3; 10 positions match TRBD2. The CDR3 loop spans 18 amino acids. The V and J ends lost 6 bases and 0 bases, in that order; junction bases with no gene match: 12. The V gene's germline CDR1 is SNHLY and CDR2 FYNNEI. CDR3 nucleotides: TGTGCCAGCAGCCCGGGGACTAGCGTAGTATCTAGCACAGATACGCAGTATTTT. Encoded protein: CASSPGTSVVSSTDTQYF.

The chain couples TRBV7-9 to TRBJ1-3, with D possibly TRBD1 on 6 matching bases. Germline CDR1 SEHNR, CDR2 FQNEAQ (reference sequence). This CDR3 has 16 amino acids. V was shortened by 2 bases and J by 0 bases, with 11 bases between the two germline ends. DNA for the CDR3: TGTGCCAGCAGCTTACTTACAGGGCACTCTGGAAACACCATATATTTT. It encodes CASSLLTGHSGNTIYF.

The CDR3: CASSQGNPGNQPQHF. In DNA, the CDR3 is TGTGCCAGCAGCCAAGGAAACCCAGGGAATCAGCCCCAGCATTTT. The chain couples TRBV4-2 to TRBJ1-5; TRBD1 is a possible D gene (5 bases). Germline CDR1 is LGHNA and CDR2 is YNFKEQ. There are 15 residues in the CDR3. Trimming shortened V by 1 base and J by 4 bases, and 11 bases separated the two germline ends.

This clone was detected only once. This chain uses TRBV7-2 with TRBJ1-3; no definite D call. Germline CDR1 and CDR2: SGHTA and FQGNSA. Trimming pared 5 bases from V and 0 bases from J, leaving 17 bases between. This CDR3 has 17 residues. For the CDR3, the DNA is TGTGCCAGCAGCCCGAGGCCAGTTCTTCACTCTGGAAACACCATATATTTT. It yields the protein CASSPRPVLHSGNTIYF. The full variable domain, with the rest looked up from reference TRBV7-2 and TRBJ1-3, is GAGVSQSPSNKVTEKGKDVELRCDPISGHTALYWYRQSLGQGLEFLIYFQGNSAPDKSGLPSDRFSAERTGGSVSTLTIQRTQQEDSAVYLCASSPRPVLHSGNTIYFGEGSWLTVV.